This T cell receptor (beta chain) came from a study of blood T cell repertoires in COVID-19. Study-wide background: The United States, Italy and Spain supplied acute and convalescent COVID-19 samples. PBMCs, B-cell-depleted T cells, or T cells were the source of the cDNA or gDNA that made up the material.

The germline V gene has CDR1 SGHNT and CDR2 YYREEE (reference sequence). Trimming took 1 base from V and 6 from J, leaving 4 bases between them. The CDR3 consists of 11 residues. Patients in Seattle were enrolled during active infection, then followed longitudinally. Some clones are missing from TCRdb's copy, which holds only in-frame ones; the method was immunoSEQ multiplex PCR. The table records 200,000 to 250,000 clones, nearly 85% of them present only once. Sequenced material: peripheral blood. The receptor comes from a woman aged 25 to 39 with COVID-19, enrolled during active disease. The chain is built from TRBV5-4 and TRBJ1-2; no firm D call. The CDR3 protein is CASSLFDGYTF. The CDR3 region has the DNA TGTGCCAGCAGCTTGTTCGATGGCTACACCTTC.